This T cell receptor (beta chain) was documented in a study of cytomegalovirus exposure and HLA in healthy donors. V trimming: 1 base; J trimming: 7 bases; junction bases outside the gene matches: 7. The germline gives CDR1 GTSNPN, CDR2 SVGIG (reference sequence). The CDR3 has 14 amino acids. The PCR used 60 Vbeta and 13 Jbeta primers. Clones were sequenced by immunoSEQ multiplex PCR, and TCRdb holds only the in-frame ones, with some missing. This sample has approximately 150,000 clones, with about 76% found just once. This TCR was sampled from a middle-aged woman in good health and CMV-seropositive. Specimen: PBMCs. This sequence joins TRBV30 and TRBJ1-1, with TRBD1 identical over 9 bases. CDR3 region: CAWSGGTGTDEAFF. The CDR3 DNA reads TGTGCCTGGAGTGGAGGGACAGGGACGGATGAAGCTTTCTTT.